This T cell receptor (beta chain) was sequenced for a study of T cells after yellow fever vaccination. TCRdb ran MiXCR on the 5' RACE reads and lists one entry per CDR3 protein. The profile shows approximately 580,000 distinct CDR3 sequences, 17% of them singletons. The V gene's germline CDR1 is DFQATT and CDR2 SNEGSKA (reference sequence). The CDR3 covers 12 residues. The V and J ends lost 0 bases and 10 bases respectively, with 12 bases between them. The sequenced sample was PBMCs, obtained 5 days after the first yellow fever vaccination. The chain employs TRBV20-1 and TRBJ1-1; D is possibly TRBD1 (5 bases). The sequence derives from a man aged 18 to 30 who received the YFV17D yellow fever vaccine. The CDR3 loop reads CSARDSGGGAFF. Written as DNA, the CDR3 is TGCAGTGCTAGAGATTCCGGCGGGGGAGCTTTCTTT.